One sample yielded the 20 T cell receptor beta chains listed below, sequenced in a study of T cell responses to AZD1222 COVID-19 vaccine. Some clones are missing from TCRdb's copy, which holds only in-frame ones; the method was immunoSEQ multiplex PCR. The sample shows about 94,000 clones, roughly 88% of them seen only once. Here the sequenced sample was peripheral blood, taken on day 0 of AZD1222 vaccination. The receptors stem from an adult in good health.

The genes are TRBV7-9 and TRBJ2-4; a weak D match, TRBD1 (5 bases). Trimming removed 3 bases from V and 0 bases from J, with 6 bases in between. The CDR3 is made up of 14 amino acids. CDR1 SEHNR and CDR2 FQNEAQ come from the germline V gene (reference sequence). The CDR3 region is CASSLTEAKNIQYF. The CDR3 DNA reads as TGTGCCAGCAGCTTGACAGAAGCCAAAAACATTCAGTACTTC. Combining the CDR3 with reference TRBV7-9 and TRBJ2-4 gives the whole variable domain DTGVSQNPRHKITKRGQNVTFRCDPISEHNRLYWYRQTLGQGPEFLTYFQNEAQLEKSRLLSDRFSAERPKGSFSTLEIQRTEQGDSAMYLCASSLTEAKNIQYFGAGTRLSVL.

This rearrangement joins TRBV19 to TRBJ1-5; D perhaps matches TRBD1 (6 bases). The CDR3 is 18 amino acids. The germline CDR1 and CDR2 sequences are LNHDA and SQIVND (reference sequence). V lost 9 bases and J 1 base, leaving 25 bases between the germline ends. The CDR3 sequence: CASGDGSGAQGSNQPQHF. CDR3 in DNA: TGTGCCAGCGGCGATGGGTCGGGGGCGCAGGGAAGCAATCAGCCCCAGCATTTT. Full variable domain (remainder filled in from reference TRBV19 and TRBJ1-5): DGGITQSPKYLFRKEGQNVTLSCEQNLNHDAMYWYRQDPGQGLRLIYYSQIVNDFQKGDIAEGYSVSREKKESFPLTVTSAQKNPTAFYLCASGDGSGAQGSNQPQHFGDGTRLSIL.

The chain recombines TRBV7-9 with TRBJ2-7; 11 bases are shared with TRBD2. The CDR3 consists of 16 residues. In germline, CDR1 is SEHNR, CDR2 FQNEAQ (reference sequence). V dropped 3 bases and J dropped 0; count of bases not matched to a gene: 4. CDR3 protein: CASSFTSGGPSYEQYF. In DNA, the CDR3 is TGTGCCAGCAGCTTTACTAGCGGGGGCCCCTCCTACGAGCAGTACTTC.

V usage is TRBV3-1 (or the pseudogene TRBV3-2) and J usage is TRBJ2-7; D call uncertain. CDR3 length: 13 amino acids. The ends were cut back, 2 bases at V and 0 bases at J, with 5 bases in the middle. The germline CDR1 and CDR2 sequences are LGHDT and YNNKEL (reference sequence). Here the CDR3 reads CASSQTHSYEQYF. The CDR3 nucleotides read TGTGCCAGCAGCCAAACCCACTCCTACGAGCAGTACTTC.

The chain couples TRBV4-1 to TRBJ2-5; 11 bases map to TRBD2. The CDR3 is 14 residues long. With V trimmed by 4 bases and J by 5 bases, 3 bases remained unmatched. Looked up from germline, CDR1 is MGHRA and CDR2 is YSYEKL. The CDR3 loop reads CASSPLAGGETQYF. CDR3 DNA sequence: TGCGCCAGCAGCCCTTTAGCGGGGGGGGAGACCCAGTACTTC.

The rearrangement links TRBV5-6 to TRBJ1-1, with 9 bases aligning to TRBD1. CDR3 size: 13 residues. Germline V gene sequence: CDR1 SGHDT, CDR2 YYEEEE. V lost 5 bases, J lost 7 bases, and 6 bases stayed unmatched. The CDR3 nucleotides read TGTGCCAGCAGACGACAGGGGGGAAGTGAAGCTTTCTTT. Translation gives CASRRQGGSEAFF.

The chain is built from TRBV9 and TRBJ1-1, with unresolved D. Germline assignment: CDR1 SGDLS and CDR2 YYNGEE. Trimming shortened V by 4 bases and J by 0 bases, and 10 bases separated the two germline ends. This CDR3 contains 14 residues. Here the CDR3 DNA reads TGTGCCAGCAGCCCTCAGAGTCTGAACACTGAAGCTTTCTTT. Its protein is CASSPQSLNTEAFF.

This rearrangement joins TRBV29-1 to TRBJ2-7; D may be TRBD1 (5 bases). From germline, CDR1 is SQVTM and CDR2 ANQGSEA. The CDR3 loop spans 13 amino acids. Trimming removed 2 bases from V and 3 bases from J, with 11 bases in between. The CDR3 DNA is TGCAGCGTTGAAAATCCAAGGGGCTACGAGCAGTACTTC. Protein sequence: CSVENPRGYEQYF.

The genes are TRBV6-5 and TRBJ1-1; a weak D match, TRBD1 (5 bases). Looked up from germline, CDR1 is MNHEY and CDR2 is SVGAGI. Trimming took 2 bases from V and 3 from J, leaving 16 bases between them. The CDR3 spans 16 residues. This CDR3 reads CASSYVGQGKDTEAFF. In DNA, the CDR3 is TGTGCCAGCAGTTACGTAGGACAAGGGAAGGACACTGAAGCTTTCTTT.

This clone was seen only a few times. The V gene is TRBV5-1, the J gene TRBJ2-1; tentatively, D is TRBD2 (7 bases). Trimming took 4 bases from V and 7 from J, leaving 21 bases between them. CDR3 length equals 16 residues. CDR1 is SGHRS and CDR2 is YFSETQ in the germline V gene. CDR3 protein: CASSRGAGHLRNEQFF. CDR3 in DNA: TGCGCCAGCAGCCGGGGAGCGGGACACCTTCGGAATGAGCAGTTCTTC.

The chain employs TRBV29-1 and TRBJ2-1; the match to TRBD2 covers 9 bases. After removal of 2 bases from V and 10 bases from J, the junction contained 9 bases not matched to a gene. Germline loops: CDR1 SQVTM, CDR2 ANQGSEA. This CDR3 region has 14 residues. The DNA for the CDR3 is TGCAGCGTTGAAATTGGCGGGGGGGCCGCGGAGCAGTTCTTC. Residues: CSVEIGGGAAEQFF.

This sequence joins TRBV10-3 and TRBJ2-1, with TRBD2 identical over 8 bases. The CDR3 has 15 amino acids. V shed 3 bases, J shed 5 bases, and the junction held 6 bases outside the gene matches. Germline V gene sequence: CDR1 ENHRY, CDR2 SYGVKD. The CDR3 nucleotides read TGTGCCATCAGTGATGGTAGCGGGGAGCACAATGAGCAGTTCTTC. This translates into CAISDGSGEHNEQFF.

The chain couples TRBV3-1 (or the pseudogene TRBV3-2) to TRBJ2-1; the D gene is possibly TRBD1 (5 bases). Germline CDR1 reads LGHDT; CDR2 reads YNNKEL (reference sequence). V dropped 4 bases and J dropped 11 bases, with 21 bases sitting between them. The CDR3 runs 15 residues. The DNA of the CDR3 is TGTGCCAGCAGCCTCCGATCTCCGACAGATCGGAAGCAGTTCTTC. This codes for CASSLRSPTDRKQFF.

This sequence joins TRBV28 and TRBJ2-1; D remains ambiguous. CDR1 and CDR2 from the germline V gene are MDHEN and SYDVKM. The CDR3 runs 13 residues. V dropped 1 base and J dropped 7 bases, with 8 bases sitting between them. For the CDR3, the DNA is TGTGCCAGCAGTTTATTCGGTAGGAATGAGCAGTTCTTC. This encodes CASSLFGRNEQFF. Complete variable domain (other parts from reference TRBV28 and TRBJ2-1): DVKVTQSSRYLVKRTGEKVFLECVQDMDHENMFWYRQDPGLGLRLIYFSYDVKMKEKGDIPEGYSVSREKKERFSLILESASTNQTSMYLCASSLFGRNEQFFGPGTRLTVL.

The J gene is TRBJ2-3, the V gene TRBV10-3, with 7 bases matching TRBD2. This CDR3 comprises 14 residues. Looked up from germline, CDR1 is ENHRY and CDR2 is SYGVKD. With 10 bases clipped from V and 2 bases from J, the junction kept 9 bases outside the gene matches. CDR3 protein: CATFESGATDTQYF. CDR3 sequence (DNA): TGTGCCACGTTCGAAAGCGGGGCCACAGATACGCAGTATTTT.

This sequence joins TRBV14 and TRBJ1-1; D is unresolved. CDR3 length equals 15 residues. Trimming removed 4 bases at V and 1 base at J, with 13 bases between. From germline, CDR1 is SGHDN and CDR2 FVKESK. The CDR3 reads CASSPTRLTNTEAFF. CDR3 nucleotide sequence: TGTGCCAGCAGCCCGACAAGGCTGACGAACACTGAAGCTTTCTTT. The whole variable domain, filled in from reference TRBV14 and TRBJ1-1, reads EAGVTQFPSHSVIEKGQTVTLRCDPISGHDNLYWYRRVMGKEIKFLLHFVKESKQDESGMPNNRFLAERTGGTYSTLKVQPAELEDSGVYFCASSPTRLTNTEAFFGQGTRLTVV.

This chain joins TRBV5-1 and TRBJ2-2; a possible D gene is TRBD2 (6 bases). Germline V gene lookup returns CDR1 SGHRS and CDR2 YFSETQ. V lost 0 bases and J lost 1, with 7 bases in between. This CDR3 spans 15 amino acids. Written as DNA, the CDR3 is TGCGCCAGCAGCTTGGGACTAGGGAACACCGGGGAGCTGTTTTTT. Encoded protein: CASSLGLGNTGELFF.

This chain links TRBV3-1 (or the pseudogene TRBV3-2) with TRBJ1-2; 8 bases map to TRBD1. Germline V CDR1 and CDR2: LGHDT, YNNKEL (reference sequence). Unmatched junction bases numbered 11, after V lost 0 bases and J lost 5 bases. The CDR3 length is 17 residues. Here the CDR3 DNA reads TGTGCCAGCAGCCAAGATGGGACAGGTGCCCCCTTGTATGGCTACACCTTC. Protein product: CASSQDGTGAPLYGYTF.

This clone was found once. The chain carries TRBV29-1 and TRBJ1-5, with D possibly being TRBD1 (5 bases). Trimming stripped 2 bases from V and 1 base from J, with 9 bases between. Germline values: CDR1 SQVTM, CDR2 ANQGSEA. The CDR3 sequence is 14 residues long. CDR3 sequence reads: CSVESGLSNQPQHF. DNA of the CDR3: TGCAGCGTTGAATCGGGGCTAAGCAATCAGCCCCAGCATTTT.

This chain links TRBV28 with TRBJ1-2; weak D call: TRBD1 (6 bases). The CDR3 consists of 14 residues. V lost 5 bases to trimming and J lost 4 bases, with 14 bases between them. The V gene's germline CDR1 is MDHEN and CDR2 SYDVKM. The CDR3: CASSQGGLGYGYTF. The CDR3, as DNA: TGTGCCAGCAGTCAAGGGGGGTTAGGCTATGGCTACACCTTC.